This is a list of T cell receptor beta chains from one sample in a study of blood T cells in healthy people across ages. One entry per CDR3 protein results from TCRdb running MiXCR on the 5' RACE reads. The sample includes 1.5 million to 2 million distinct CDR3 sequences, approximately 30% of them seen just once. The source material was blood. The receptors were sampled from a woman aged 30 to 39 in good health. The CDR3 runs from the conserved cysteine through the conserved F or W. Each record gives: clone size, J gene, V gene, D gene, CDR3 DNA, CDR3 protein. D genes are given only for firm matches. Size tells how often a clone was seen (once, few, many) or the class of an expanded clone, and some rows leave it out.

size: NA; J: TRBJ2-5; V: TRBV12-3/TRBV12-4; D: TRBD1; DNA: TGTGCCAGCAGTCCGGGGACAGCCACCCAGACCCAGTACTTC; CDR3: CASSPGTATQTQYF
size: NA; J: TRBJ2-1; V: TRBV6-5; D: TRBD2; DNA: TGTGCCAGCAGTTACTCCTCAAGCGGGGGGGCACCTAATGAGCAGTTCTTC; CDR3: CASSYSSSGGAPNEQFF
size: NA; J: TRBJ2-3; V: TRBV12-3/TRBV12-4; D: NA; DNA: TGTGCCAGCACCACACGGACCACAGATGCGCAGTATTTT; CDR3: CASTTRTTDAQYF
size: NA; J: TRBJ2-7; V: TRBV10-3; D: NA; DNA: TGTGCCATCAGTGTGGGGACTCCCTACGAGCAGTACTTC; CDR3: CAISVGTPYEQYF
size: many; J: TRBJ2-5; V: TRBV7-9; D: TRBD2; DNA: TGTGCCAGCAGCTCAACTAGCGGGGGGCCAGAGACCCAGTACTTC; CDR3: CASSSTSGGPETQYF
size: NA; J: TRBJ1-1; V: TRBV20-1; D: NA; DNA: TGCAGTGCTAGAGATATGATAGGGGGAGCAAACACTGAAGCTTTCTTT; CDR3: CSARDMIGGANTEAFF
size: NA; J: TRBJ2-3; V: TRBV7-9; D: NA; DNA: TGTGCCAGCAGCCCGCTTGAGCGGGATACGCAGTATTTT; CDR3: CASSPLERDTQYF
size: many; J: TRBJ2-7; V: TRBV5-1; D: NA; DNA: TGCGCCAGCAGCTTGGAACTGGGGTCCGAGCAGTACTTC; CDR3: CASSLELGSEQYF
size: NA; J: TRBJ1-4; V: TRBV7-9; D: TRBD1; DNA: TGTGCCAGCAGCCCCCGGGACAGGCCTAATGAAAAACTGGTTTTT; CDR3: CASSPRDRPNEKLVF
size: few; J: TRBJ1-2; V: TRBV6-5; D: NA; DNA: TGTGCCAGCGGGCTACGGGGTAACGGGTATGGCTACACCTTC; CDR3: CASGLRGNGYGYTF
size: few; J: TRBJ2-7; V: TRBV7-2; D: NA; DNA: TGTGCCAGCAGCTCTCAGTCCAGTTCCTACGAGCAGTACTTC; CDR3: CASSSQSSSYEQYF
size: few; J: TRBJ2-1; V: TRBV20-1; D: NA; DNA: TGCAGTGCCCAATCAGAGCGGATATACAATGAGCAGTTCTTC; CDR3: CSAQSERIYNEQFF